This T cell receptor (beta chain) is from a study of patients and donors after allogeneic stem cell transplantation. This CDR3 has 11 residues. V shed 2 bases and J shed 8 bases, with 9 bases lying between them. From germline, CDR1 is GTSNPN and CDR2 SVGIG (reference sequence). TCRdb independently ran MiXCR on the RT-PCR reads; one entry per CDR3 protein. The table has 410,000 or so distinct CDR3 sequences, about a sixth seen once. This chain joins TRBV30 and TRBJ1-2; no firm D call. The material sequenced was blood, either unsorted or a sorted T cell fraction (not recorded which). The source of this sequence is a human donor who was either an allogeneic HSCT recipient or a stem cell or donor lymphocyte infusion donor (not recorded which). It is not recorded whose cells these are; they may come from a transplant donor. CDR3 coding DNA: TGTGCCTGGAGTTCTATTTGGGGCTACACCTTC. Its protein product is CAWSSIWGYTF.